This T cell receptor (beta chain) was retrieved from a study of cytomegalovirus exposure and HLA in healthy donors. Findings of the study overall: Among TCR beta chains, those listed as cytomegalovirus-associated numbered over 150. According to a later analysis, most TCR beta chains associated with CMV appeared HLA-restricted.

Comments on this clone: Its antigen is not known.

Both 60 Vbeta primers and 13 Jbeta primers went into the PCR. This table comes from immunoSEQ multiplex PCR, and its TCRdb copy is limited to in-frame clones, with some not included. The sample yields about 220,000 clones, approximately 70% seen once. This CDR3 spans 13 amino acids. Looked up from germline, CDR1 is KGHSH and CDR2 is LQKENI. V was shortened by 2 bases and J by 7 bases, with 11 bases between the two germline ends. Material for sequencing was PBMCs. V is TRBV18 and J is TRBJ1-2, with unresolved D. The clonotype originates from a woman in her 30s in good health and CMV-seronegative. In DNA, the CDR3 is TGTGCCAGCTCACCAGGAGGGAAAGGTGGCTACACCTTC. It is translated as CASSPGGKGGYTF. The variable domain in full, with the rest retrieved from reference TRBV18 and TRBJ1-2, is NAGVMQNPRHLVRRRGQEARLRCSPMKGHSHVYWYRQLPEEGLKFMVYLQKENIIDESGMPKERFSAEFPKEGPSILRIQQVVRGDSAAYFCASSPGGKGGYTFGSGTRLTVV.